This TCR beta chain emerged from a study of blood T cell repertoires in COVID-19. Data came from immunoSEQ multiplex PCR; TCRdb stores just in-frame clones and leaves some out. Found here are 65,000 to 75,000 clones, approximately 84% of them singletons; the top ten hold about 4.4%. This CDR3 comprises 15 residues. V shed 6 bases and J 9 bases; nucleotides not matched to a gene: 10. Germline V CDR1 and CDR2: MNHEY, SVGAGI. This clone was counted a few times. The chain is built from TRBV6-5 and TRBJ1-6, with 8 positions matching TRBD1. Sequencing input: peripheral blood. The clonotype originates from a woman in her sixties or seventies with acute or convalescent COVID-19. The CDR3 sequence: CASSLGQGRSSPLHF. The DNA of the CDR3 is TGTGCCAGCAGCCTCGGACAGGGCAGGAGTTCACCCCTCCACTTT.